This is a list of T cell receptor beta chains from one sample in a study of Graves' ophthalmopathy and Graves' hyperthyroidism. TCRdb recomputed calls from the multiplex PCR reads with MiXCR, one row per CDR3 protein. The repertoire holds approximately 700,000 distinct CDR3 sequences, with about 41% as singletons. The sequenced material came from peripheral blood. All receptors derive from an adult man with Graves' ophthalmopathy. CDR3s include the opening cysteine and the closing phenylalanine or tryptophan. Each record gives: D gene, J gene, V gene, clone size, CDR3 protein, CDR3 DNA. A D gene is named only where the DNA matches it firmly. Only some rows state a clone size, as once, few, many or a class for expanded clones.

. TRBJ2-2 TRBV20-1 many CSAREDSNTGELFF TGCAGTGCTAGGGAGGACAGTAACACCGGGGAGCTGTTTTTT
TRBD1 TRBJ2-2 TRBV12-3/TRBV12-4 once CASSFGQVNTGELFF TGTGCCAGCAGTTTTGGACAGGTGAACACCGGGGAGCTGTTTTTT
TRBD1 TRBJ1-3 TRBV5-1 . CASSLGQDREHRGGDTIYF TGCGCCAGCAGCTTGGGACAGGACAGGGAACACCGCGGAGGAGACACCATATATTTT
TRBD1 TRBJ1-6 TRBV25-1 . CAWSRQGNSPLHF TGTGCCTGGAGTAGACAGGGGAATTCACCCCTCCACTTT
TRBD1 TRBJ2-7 TRBV10-3 many CAISESGQFLYEQYF TGTGCCATCAGTGAGTCGGGACAGTTCCTCTACGAGCAGTACTTC
. TRBJ2-2 TRBV2 . CASKSGDGELFF TGTGCCAGCAAATCAGGGGACGGGGAGCTGTTTTTT
TRBD2 TRBJ2-7 TRBV12-5 . CASSFASGAYEQYF TGTGCCAGCAGTTTCGCTAGCGGGGCGTACGAGCAGTACTTC
. TRBJ2-5 TRBV7-3 many CASSSTRQETQYF TGTGCCAGCAGCTCAACCCGTCAAGAGACCCAGTACTTC
TRBD2 TRBJ2-2 TRBV7-2 . CASSAGTSGELFF TGTGCCAGCAGCGCGGGGACTAGCGGGGAGCTGTTTTTT
. TRBJ2-5 TRBV6-5 many CARSAQETQYF TGTGCCAGGTCGGCTCAAGAGACCCAGTACTTC
. TRBJ2-5 TRBV5-1 many CASSLGGAQEETQYF TGCGCCAGCAGCTTGGGGGGGGCGCAGGAAGAGACCCAGTACTTC
. TRBJ1-5 TRBV7-9 . CASSSEGGPQHF TGTGCCAGCAGCTCAGAGGGGGGACCCCAACATTTT
. TRBJ1-5 TRBV2 . CASSFLGGNQPQHF TGTGCCAGCAGTTTTCTCGGGGGCAATCAGCCCCAGCATTTT
. TRBJ2-5 TRBV12-5 . CASGLVLLEETQYF TGTGCTAGTGGTTTGGTATTGTTAGAGGAGACCCAGTACTTC
TRBD1 TRBJ1-4 TRBV24-1 . CASSQDLGQGEEKLFF TGCGCCAGCAGCCAAGATTTGGGACAGGGCGAAGAAAAACTGTTTTTT
. TRBJ1-2 TRBV7-9 few CASSPPARGYTF TGTGCCAGCTCACCACCGGCCCGGGGCTACACCTTC
TRBD2 TRBJ2-5 TRBV10-3 few CASKTGGRGTQYF TGTGCCAGCAAAACGGGGGGGCGCGGGACCCAGTACTTC
TRBD1 TRBJ2-5 TRBV20-1 many CSASREDRASETQYF TGCAGTGCTAGTCGTGAGGACAGGGCGTCGGAGACCCAGTACTTC
. TRBJ2-1 TRBV24-1 . CATSVGGLTYNEQFF TGTGCCACCAGCGTCGGCGGTCTTACCTACAATGAGCAGTTCTTC
TRBD1 TRBJ2-3 TRBV9 once CASSTEGTDFTDTQYF TGTGCCAGCAGCACCGAGGGGACAGACTTCACAGATACGCAGTATTTT
. TRBJ1-4 TRBV9 many CASSVGWRHHTTNEKLFF TGTGCCAGCAGCGTAGGTTGGCGACACCACACAACTAATGAAAAACTGTTTTTT
. TRBJ1-3 TRBV25-1 many CASSDSGFSGNTIYF TGTGCCAGCAGTGATAGCGGTTTCTCTGGAAACACCATATATTTT
. TRBJ1-1 TRBV29-1 . CSSGGKVGTEAFF TGCAGCTCAGGAGGGAAAGTGGGCACTGAAGCTTTCTTT
. TRBJ2-5 TRBV29-1 . CSLAGVGETQYF TGCAGCTTAGCCGGGGTAGGGGAGACCCAGTACTTC
. TRBJ1-5 TRBV4-1 many CASSRRGGGGDRQPQHF TGCGCCAGCAGCCGTCGAGGGGGGGGAGGGGATAGGCAGCCCCAGCATTTT
TRBD2 TRBJ2-5 TRBV5-1 few CASSLVPSGEETQYF TGCGCCAGCAGCTTGGTCCCTAGCGGGGAAGAGACCCAGTACTTC
TRBD2 TRBJ2-5 TRBV7-9 many CASSLESGTRETQYF TGTGCCAGCAGCTTAGAATCCGGGACTAGGGAGACCCAGTACTTC
. TRBJ2-7 TRBV20-1 many CSANRDKSYEQYF TGCAGTGCTAATCGGGACAAGTCCTACGAGCAGTACTTC
. TRBJ2-7 TRBV6-5 many CASSRGTSYEQYF TGTGCCAGCAGCCGCGGGACATCCTACGAGCAGTACTTC
. TRBJ1-1 TRBV19 many CASSPGNEAFF TGTGCCAGTAGTCCGGGAAATGAAGCTTTCTTT
. TRBJ1-3 TRBV19 many CATALLGTGNTIYF TGTGCCACTGCCCTCTTGGGTACAGGAAACACCATATATTTT
. TRBJ2-7 TRBV2 many CASSGVEQYF TGTGCCAGCAGTGGGGTCGAGCAGTACTTC
TRBD1 TRBJ1-5 TRBV15 many CATSKQGSNQPQHF TGTGCCACCAGCAAACAGGGGAGCAATCAGCCCCAGCATTTT
TRBD2 TRBJ2-2 TRBV9 many CASSVWTSGTGELFF TGTGCCAGCAGCGTATGGACTAGCGGGACCGGGGAGCTGTTTTTT
. TRBJ2-6 TRBV11-1 . CASSFLTF TGTGCCAGCAGCTTCCTGACTTTC
. TRBJ1-5 TRBV7-8 . CASGSEVLNQPQHF TGTGCCAGCGGCTCGGAGGTTCTCAATCAGCCCCAGCATTTT
. TRBJ1-4 TRBV2 few CASSPGHDNEKLFF TGTGCCAGCAGCCCGGGACACGATAATGAAAAACTGTTTTTT
TRBD1 TRBJ1-2 TRBV9 . CASSQDRGQGGIYGYTF TGTGCCAGCAGCCAAGATAGGGGACAGGGGGGTATCTATGGCTACACCTTC
. TRBJ1-6 TRBV25-1 . CASSESADYRNSPLHF TGTGCCAGCAGTGAGTCGGCAGATTACCGTAATTCACCCCTCCACTTT
TRBD1 TRBJ1-2 TRBV12-3/TRBV12-4 many CASSFGQGWHYGYTF TGTGCCAGCAGTTTCGGACAGGGGTGGCACTATGGCTACACCTTC